This TCR beta chain derives from a study of OX40 agonist ivuxolimab in advanced cancers. It was autoimmune disease history or systemic immunosuppression that excluded patients. The investigators sampled blood at baseline, at cycle 4 day 1, and at cycle 7 day 1. Produced via immunoSEQ multiplex PCR; TCRdb's table is partial and in-frame only. In the table there are 35,000 to 55,000 clones, roughly 94% of which are singletons. V was clipped by 6 bases and J by 3 bases; unmatched bases: 5. The CDR3 sequence is 14 residues long. The germline V gene has CDR1 SNHLY and CDR2 FYNNEI. The sample was CD4+ or CD8+ T cells sorted from blood, taken in a trial of the OX40 agonist ivuxolimab. This receptor was obtained from an adult with an advanced solid tumor such as melanoma, head and neck, liver or kidney cancer. This chain uses TRBV2 with TRBJ1-5; 7 bases line up with TRBD1. The CDR3 region has the DNA TGTGCCAGCAGGGGGGACAGCTACAATCAGCCCCAGCATTTT. It translates to CASRGDSYNQPQHF.